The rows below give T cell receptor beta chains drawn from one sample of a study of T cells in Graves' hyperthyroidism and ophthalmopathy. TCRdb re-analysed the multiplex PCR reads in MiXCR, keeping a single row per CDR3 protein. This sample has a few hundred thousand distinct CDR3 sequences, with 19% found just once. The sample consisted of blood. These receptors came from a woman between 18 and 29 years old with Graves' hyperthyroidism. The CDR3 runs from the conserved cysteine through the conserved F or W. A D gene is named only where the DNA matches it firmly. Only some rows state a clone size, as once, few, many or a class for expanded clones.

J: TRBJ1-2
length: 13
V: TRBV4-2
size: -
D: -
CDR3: CASSPFGSYGYTF
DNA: TGTGCCAGCAGCCCCTTCGGGTCGTATGGCTACACCTTC

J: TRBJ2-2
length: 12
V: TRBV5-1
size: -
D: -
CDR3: CASSPPPGELFF
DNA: TGCGCCAGCAGCCCGCCCCCCGGGGAGCTGTTTTTT

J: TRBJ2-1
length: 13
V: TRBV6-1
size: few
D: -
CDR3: CASSDRDHNEQFF
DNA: TGTGCCAGCAGTGACCGGGACCACAATGAGCAGTTCTTC

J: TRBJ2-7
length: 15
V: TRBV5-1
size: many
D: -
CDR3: CASSLAAGPAYEQYF
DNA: TGCGCCAGCAGCTTGGCCGCAGGCCCTGCCTACGAGCAGTACTTC

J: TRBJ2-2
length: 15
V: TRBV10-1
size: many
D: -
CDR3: CASSEKGTNTGELFF
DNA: TGCGCCAGCAGTGAGAAGGGCACGAACACCGGGGAGCTGTTTTTT

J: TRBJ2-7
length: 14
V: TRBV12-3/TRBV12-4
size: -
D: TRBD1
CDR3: CASTLDRVAYEQYF
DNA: TGTGCCAGCACCTTGGACAGGGTTGCCTACGAGCAGTACTTC

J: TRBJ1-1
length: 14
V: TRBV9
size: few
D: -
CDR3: CASSPRGGNGEAFF
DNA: TGTGCCAGCAGCCCGAGGGGGGGAAACGGTGAAGCTTTCTTT

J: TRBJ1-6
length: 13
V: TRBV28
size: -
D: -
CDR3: CACSLTGNSPLHF
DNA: TGTGCCTGCAGTTTAACCGGGAACTCACCCCTCCACTTT

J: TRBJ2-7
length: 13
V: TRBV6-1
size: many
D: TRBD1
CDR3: CASSATGDYEQYF
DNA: TGTGCCAGCAGTGCTACAGGGGACTACGAGCAGTACTTC

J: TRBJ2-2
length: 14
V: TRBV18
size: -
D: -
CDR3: CASSPSTGAGELFF
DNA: TGTGCCAGCTCACCATCGACAGGCGCCGGGGAGCTGTTTTTT

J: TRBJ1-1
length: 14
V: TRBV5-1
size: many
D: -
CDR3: CASSLWGRGTEAFF
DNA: TGCGCCAGCAGCTTGTGGGGCAGGGGCACTGAAGCTTTCTTT

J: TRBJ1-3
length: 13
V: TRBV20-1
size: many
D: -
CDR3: CSARVPSGNTIYF
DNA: TGCAGTGCTAGGGTCCCCTCTGGAAACACCATATATTTT

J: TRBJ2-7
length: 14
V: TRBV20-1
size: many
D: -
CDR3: CSAGTGKTSHEQYF
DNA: TGCAGTGCTGGCACAGGGAAAACTAGCCACGAGCAGTACTTC

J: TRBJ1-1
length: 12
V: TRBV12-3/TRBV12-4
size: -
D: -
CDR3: CASSFVLTEAFF
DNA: TGTGCCAGCAGCTTCGTGCTCACTGAAGCTTTCTTT

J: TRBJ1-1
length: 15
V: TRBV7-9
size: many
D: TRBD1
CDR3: CASSFGTGLNTEAFF
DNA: TGTGCCAGCAGCTTTGGGACAGGGTTGAACACTGAAGCTTTCTTT

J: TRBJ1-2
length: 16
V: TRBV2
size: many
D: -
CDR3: CASRNGGGKGSYGYTF
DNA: TGTGCCAGCAGGAACGGTGGCGGGAAGGGCAGCTATGGCTACACCTTC

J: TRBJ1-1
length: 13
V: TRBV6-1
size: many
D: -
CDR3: CASSEELQGPPFF
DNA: TGTGCCAGCAGTGAAGAGCTACAGGGCCCTCCGTTCTTT

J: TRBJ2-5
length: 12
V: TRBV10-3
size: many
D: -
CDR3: CAISEVGETQYF
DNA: TGTGCCATCAGTGAGGTCGGAGAGACCCAGTACTTC

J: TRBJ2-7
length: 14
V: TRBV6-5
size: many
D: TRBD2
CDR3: CASLRGGDGDEQYF
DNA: TGTGCCAGCCTGCGGGGGGGGGACGGGGACGAGCAGTACTTC

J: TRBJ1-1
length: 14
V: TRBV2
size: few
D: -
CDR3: CASSESWRGTEAFF
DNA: TGTGCCAGCAGTGAAAGTTGGAGGGGCACTGAAGCTTTCTTT

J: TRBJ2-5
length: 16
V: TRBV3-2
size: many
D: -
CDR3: CASSLRTSGGAETQYF
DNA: TGTGCCAGCAGCCTCCGGACTAGCGGGGGGGCCGAGACCCAGTACTTC

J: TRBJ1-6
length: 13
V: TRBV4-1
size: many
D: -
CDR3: CASSQEGSSPLHF
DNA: TGCGCCAGCAGCCAAGAAGGCAGTTCACCCCTCCACTTT

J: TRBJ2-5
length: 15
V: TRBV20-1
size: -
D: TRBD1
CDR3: CSAPQLQGSKETQYF
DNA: TGCAGTGCGCCGCAATTACAGGGGTCAAAAGAGACCCAGTACTTC

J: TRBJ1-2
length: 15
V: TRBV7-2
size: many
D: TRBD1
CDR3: CASSLRDRTNYGYTF
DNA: TGTGCCAGCAGCTTAAGGGACAGAACAAACTATGGCTACACCTTC

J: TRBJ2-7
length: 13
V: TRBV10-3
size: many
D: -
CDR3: CATEAGLTGEQYF
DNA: TGTGCCACCGAGGCGGGGCTAACGGGCGAGCAGTACTTC

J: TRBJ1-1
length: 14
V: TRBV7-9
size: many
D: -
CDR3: CASSLGGGDGEAFF
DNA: TGTGCCAGCAGCTTAGGAGGGGGGGACGGTGAAGCTTTCTTT

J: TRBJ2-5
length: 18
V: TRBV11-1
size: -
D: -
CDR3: CASSLAFGGGPKGETQYF
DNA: TGTGCCAGCAGCTTAGCCTTCGGAGGGGGCCCAAAGGGAGAGACCCAGTACTTC